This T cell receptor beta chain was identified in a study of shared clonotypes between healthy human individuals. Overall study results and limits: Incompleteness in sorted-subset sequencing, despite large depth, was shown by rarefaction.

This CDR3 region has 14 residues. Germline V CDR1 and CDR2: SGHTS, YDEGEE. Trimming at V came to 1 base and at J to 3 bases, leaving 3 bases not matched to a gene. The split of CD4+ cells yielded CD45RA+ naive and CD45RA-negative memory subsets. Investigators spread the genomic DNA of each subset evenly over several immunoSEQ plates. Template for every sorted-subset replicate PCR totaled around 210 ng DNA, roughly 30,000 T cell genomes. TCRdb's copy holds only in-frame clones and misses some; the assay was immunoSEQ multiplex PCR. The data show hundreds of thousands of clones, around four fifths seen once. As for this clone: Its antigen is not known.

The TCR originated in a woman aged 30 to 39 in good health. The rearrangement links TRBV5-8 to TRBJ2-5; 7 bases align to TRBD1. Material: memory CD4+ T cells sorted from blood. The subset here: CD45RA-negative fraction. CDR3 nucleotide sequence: TGTGCCAGCAGCTTGAGGGGGCTTAAAGAGACCCAGTACTTC. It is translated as CASSLRGLKETQYF.